A selection of T cell receptor beta chains follows, all from one sample in a study of T cell clones after liver transplantation. Sequencing was performed with immunoSEQ multiplex PCR; in TCRdb, only in-frame clones are kept and a portion is missing. This sample has roughly 80,000 clones, with approximately 87% found just once. Sequences were derived from CD4+ T cells from blood, sampled at the 22-month timepoint. The receptors shown here come from a human patient who received a liver transplant. Some T cells may be provided by the graft donor. Both conserved end residues are part of each CDR3.

v_gene	j_gene	CDR3aa
TRBV27	TRBJ2-2	CASSFLSWTGELFF
TRBV7-9	TRBJ1-4	CASSYALYEKLFF
TRBV29-1	TRBJ2-1	CSVEFNGGLNEQFF
TRBV7-2	TRBJ2-7	CASSLYERSYEQYF
TRBV4-3	TRBJ2-2	CASSQDSPNTGELFF
TRBV2	TRBJ1-3	CASSEGLGLSTGNTIYF
TRBV29-1	TRBJ2-1	CSVKAGGSYNEQFF
TRBV13	TRBJ2-3	CASSSTPGGTQYF
TRBV30	TRBJ2-7	CAWKDSYEQYF
TRBV18	TRBJ2-2	CASSLGQGRTGELFF
TRBV12-5	TRBJ1-1	CASGFNYGGYTEAFF
TRBV28	TRBJ1-5	CASGTPGRNQPQHF
TRBV7-2	TRBJ2-7	CASSEGGRGLYEQYF
TRBV11-2	TRBJ1-2	CASSLGRGAQNYGYTF
TRBV9	TRBJ1-3	CASSVVGDGNTIYF
TRBV15	TRBJ2-5	CATSREGRMVGTQYF
TRBV28	TRBJ1-2	CASSSPRGQGYGYTF
TRBV30	TRBJ2-7	CAWSAGAPGYEQYF
TRBV29-1	TRBJ2-3	CSVVRGASTDTQYF
TRBV7-8	TRBJ1-5	CASSLAIGLGNQPQHF
TRBV7-2	TRBJ1-4	CASSLVAGQGAKLFF
TRBV18	TRBJ2-7	CASSPLAGGEQYF
TRBV19	TRBJ1-5	CASTRDREGNQPQHF
TRBV19	TRBJ1-2	CASREQGRGYTF
TRBV7-9	TRBJ2-7	CASSDRKTASYEQYF
TRBV7-2	TRBJ1-2	CASSPSRARVGGYTF
TRBV27	TRBJ2-5	CASSPRGGETQYF
TRBV5-6	TRBJ2-7	CASSSRDRGLYEQYF
TRBV13	TRBJ1-1	CASSRRGSGQETEAFF
TRBV9	TRBJ2-2	CASSRVNGELFF
TRBV18	TRBJ1-6	CASSQQGPNSPLHF
TRBV5-4	TRBJ2-5	CASSLVQGPRGEQYF
TRBV25-1	TRBJ2-3	CASGRTGTDTQYF
TRBV13	TRBJ2-7	CASSFTGISHEQYF
TRBV30	TRBJ1-1	CAWSVRETAFF
TRBV5-1	TRBJ1-5	CASSSDRGNQPQHF
TRBV19	TRBJ1-3	CASSITGISGNTIYF
TRBV19	TRBJ1-5	CASTRDRGRRQPQHF
TRBV30	TRBJ2-3	CAWRTRAGGSDTQYF
TRBV9	TRBJ2-3	CASSVSSGGGTDTQYF
TRBV7-2	TRBJ2-5	CASSLTGGETQYF
TRBV28	TRBJ2-2	CASSPWVAGGPTPSPGELFF
TRBV5-6	TRBJ2-2	CASSPRTGELFF
TRBV6-5	TRBJ2-2	CASGTSGSSAGELFF
TRBV7-9	TRBJ1-2	CASSLVPRDLPTF
TRBV5-1	TRBJ2-2	CASSLVDTGELFF
TRBV5-1	TRBJ2-5	CASSPGDRGRYQETQYF
TRBV6-5	TRBJ2-5	CASRRAGGEETQYF